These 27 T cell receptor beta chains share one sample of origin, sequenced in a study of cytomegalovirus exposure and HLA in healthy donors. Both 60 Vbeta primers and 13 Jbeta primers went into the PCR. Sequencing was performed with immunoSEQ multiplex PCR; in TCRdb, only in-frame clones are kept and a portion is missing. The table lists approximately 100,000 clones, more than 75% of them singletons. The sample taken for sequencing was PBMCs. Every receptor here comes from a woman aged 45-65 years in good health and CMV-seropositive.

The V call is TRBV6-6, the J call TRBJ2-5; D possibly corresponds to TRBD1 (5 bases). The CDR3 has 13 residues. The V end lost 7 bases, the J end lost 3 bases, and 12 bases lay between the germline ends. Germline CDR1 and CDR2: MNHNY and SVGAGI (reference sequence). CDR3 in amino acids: CASKWKGEETQYF. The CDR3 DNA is TGTGCCAGCAAGTGGAAAGGGGAAGAGACCCAGTACTTC.

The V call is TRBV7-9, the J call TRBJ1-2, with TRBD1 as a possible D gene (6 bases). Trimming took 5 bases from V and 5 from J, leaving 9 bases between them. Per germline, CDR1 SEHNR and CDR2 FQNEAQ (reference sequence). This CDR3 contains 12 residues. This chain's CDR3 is CASSPGQYGYTF. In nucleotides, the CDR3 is TGTGCCAGCAGCCCCGGACAGTATGGCTACACCTTC.

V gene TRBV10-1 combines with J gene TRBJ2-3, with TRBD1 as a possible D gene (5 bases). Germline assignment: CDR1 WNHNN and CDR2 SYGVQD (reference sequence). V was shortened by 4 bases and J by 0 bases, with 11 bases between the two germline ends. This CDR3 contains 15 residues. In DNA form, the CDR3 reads TGCGCCAGCAGTGGTGGGGCGTCTAGCACAGATACGCAGTATTTT. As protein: CASSGGASSTDTQYF.

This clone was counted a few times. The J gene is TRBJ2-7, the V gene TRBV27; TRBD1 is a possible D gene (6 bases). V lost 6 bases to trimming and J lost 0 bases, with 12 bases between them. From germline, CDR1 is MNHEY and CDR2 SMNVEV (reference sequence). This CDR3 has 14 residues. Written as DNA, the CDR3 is TGTGCCAGCAGATCTCTGGACAGCTCCTACGAGCAGTACTTC. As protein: CASRSLDSSYEQYF.

CDR3 region: CASSYRAGKPQHF. The DNA for the CDR3 is TGTGCCAGCAGTTACAGGGCAGGGAAGCCCCAGCATTTT. The chain carries TRBV5-6 and TRBJ1-5, with D tentatively TRBD1 (6 bases). The germline CDR1 and CDR2 sequences are SGHDT and YYEEEE. With 5 bases removed from V and 8 bases from J, the gap between germline ends came to 14 bases. This CDR3 has 13 residues.

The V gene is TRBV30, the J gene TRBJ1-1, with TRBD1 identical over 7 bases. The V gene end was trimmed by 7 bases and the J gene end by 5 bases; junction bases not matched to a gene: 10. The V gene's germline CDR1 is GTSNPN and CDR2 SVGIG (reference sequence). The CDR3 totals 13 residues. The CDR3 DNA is TGTGCCTCAACTAAGGGGGCGATGACTGAAGCTTTCTTT. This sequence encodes CASTKGAMTEAFF. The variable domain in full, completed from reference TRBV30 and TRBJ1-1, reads SQTIHQWPATLVQPVGSPLSLECTVEGTSNPNLYWYRQAAGRGLQLLFYSVGIGQISSEVPQNLSASRPQDRQFILSSKKLLLSDSGFYLCASTKGAMTEAFFGQGTRLTVV.

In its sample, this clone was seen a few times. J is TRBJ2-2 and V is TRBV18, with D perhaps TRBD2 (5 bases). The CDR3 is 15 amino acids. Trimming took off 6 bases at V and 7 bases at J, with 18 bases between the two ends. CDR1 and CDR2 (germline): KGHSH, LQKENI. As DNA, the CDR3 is TGTGCCAGCTCGCTAGCCCCTGAGCTCATCGGGGAGCTGTTTTTT. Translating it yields CASSLAPELIGELFF.

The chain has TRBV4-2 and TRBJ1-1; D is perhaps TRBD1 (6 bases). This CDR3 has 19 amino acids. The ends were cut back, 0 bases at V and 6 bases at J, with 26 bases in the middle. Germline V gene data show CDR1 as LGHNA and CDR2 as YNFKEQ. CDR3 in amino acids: CASSQDPYLMTQGKPEAFF. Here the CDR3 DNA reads TGTGCCAGCAGCCAAGATCCTTATCTCATGACCCAGGGGAAGCCTGAAGCTTTCTTT.

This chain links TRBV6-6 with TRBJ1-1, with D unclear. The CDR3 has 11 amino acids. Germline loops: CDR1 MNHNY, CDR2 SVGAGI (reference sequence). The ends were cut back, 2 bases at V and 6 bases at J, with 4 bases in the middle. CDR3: CASSYEPEAFF. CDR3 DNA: TGTGCCAGCAGTTACGAGCCTGAAGCTTTCTTT.

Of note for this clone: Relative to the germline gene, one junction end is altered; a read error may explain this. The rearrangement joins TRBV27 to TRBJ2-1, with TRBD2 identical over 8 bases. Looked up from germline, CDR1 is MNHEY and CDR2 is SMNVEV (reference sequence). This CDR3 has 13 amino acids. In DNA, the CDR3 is TGTGCCAGCAGTCTATCGGGACTAGGTGAGCAGTTCTTC. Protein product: CASSLSGLGEQFF.

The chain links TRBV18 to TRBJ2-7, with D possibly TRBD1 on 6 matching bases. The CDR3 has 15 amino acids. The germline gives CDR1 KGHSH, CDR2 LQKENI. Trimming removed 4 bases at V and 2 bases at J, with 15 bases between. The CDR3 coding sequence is TGTGCCAGCTCACTACAGGGACAAGCAACCTACGAGCAGTACTTC. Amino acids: CASSLQGQATYEQYF.

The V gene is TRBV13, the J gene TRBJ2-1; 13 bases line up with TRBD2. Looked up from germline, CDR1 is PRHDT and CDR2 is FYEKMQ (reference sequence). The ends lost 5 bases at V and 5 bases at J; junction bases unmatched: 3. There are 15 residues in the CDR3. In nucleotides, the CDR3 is TGTGCCAGCAGCCCCGGGACTAGCGGGAACAATGAGCAGTTCTTC. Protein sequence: CASSPGTSGNNEQFF.

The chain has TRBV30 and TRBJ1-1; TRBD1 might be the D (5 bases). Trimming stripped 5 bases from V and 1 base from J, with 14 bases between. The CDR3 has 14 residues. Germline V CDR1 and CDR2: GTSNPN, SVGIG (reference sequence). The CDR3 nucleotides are TGTGCCTGGGGACACCTGCCCAAGAACACTGAAGCTTTCTTT. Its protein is CAWGHLPKNTEAFF.

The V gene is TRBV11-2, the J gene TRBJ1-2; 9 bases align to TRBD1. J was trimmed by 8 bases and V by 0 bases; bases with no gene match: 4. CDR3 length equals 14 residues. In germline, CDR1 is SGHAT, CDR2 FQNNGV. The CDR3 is CASSLETGGKGYTF. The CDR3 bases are TGTGCCAGCAGCTTAGAAACAGGGGGCAAGGGCTACACCTTC.

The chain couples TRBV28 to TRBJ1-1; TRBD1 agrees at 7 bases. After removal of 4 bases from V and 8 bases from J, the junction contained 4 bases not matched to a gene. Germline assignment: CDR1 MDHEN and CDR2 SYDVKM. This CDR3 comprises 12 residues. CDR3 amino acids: CASSSQGVEAFF. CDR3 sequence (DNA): TGTGCCAGCAGTTCCCAGGGGGTCGAAGCTTTCTTT.

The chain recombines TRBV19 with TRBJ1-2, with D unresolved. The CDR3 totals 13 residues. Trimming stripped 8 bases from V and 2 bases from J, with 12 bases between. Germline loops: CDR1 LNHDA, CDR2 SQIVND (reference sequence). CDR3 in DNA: TGTGCCAGTGAAGAGGACTCGAACTATGGCTACACCTTC. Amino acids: CASEEDSNYGYTF. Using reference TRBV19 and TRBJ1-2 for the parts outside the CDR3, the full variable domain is DGGITQSPKYLFRKEGQNVTLSCEQNLNHDAMYWYRQDPGQGLRLIYYSQIVNDFQKGDIAEGYSVSREKKESFPLTVTSAQKNPTAFYLCASEEDSNYGYTFGSGTRLTVV.

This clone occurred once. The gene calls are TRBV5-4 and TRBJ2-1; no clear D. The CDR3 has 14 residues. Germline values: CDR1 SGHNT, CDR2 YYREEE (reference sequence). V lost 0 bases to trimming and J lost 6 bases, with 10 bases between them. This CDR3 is CASSLVAGLNEQFF. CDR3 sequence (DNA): TGTGCCAGCAGCTTGGTGGCAGGCCTCAATGAGCAGTTCTTC.

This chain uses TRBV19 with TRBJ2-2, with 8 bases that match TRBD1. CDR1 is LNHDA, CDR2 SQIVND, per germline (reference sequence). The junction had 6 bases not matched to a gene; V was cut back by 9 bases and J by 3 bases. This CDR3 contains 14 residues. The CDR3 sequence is CASRKTGDTGELFF. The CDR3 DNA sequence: TGTGCCAGCCGAAAGACAGGGGACACCGGGGAGCTGTTTTTT.

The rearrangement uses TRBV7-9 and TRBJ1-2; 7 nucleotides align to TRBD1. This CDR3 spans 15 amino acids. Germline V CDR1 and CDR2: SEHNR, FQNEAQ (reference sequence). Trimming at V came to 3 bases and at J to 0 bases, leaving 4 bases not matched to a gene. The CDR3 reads CASSLGTATNYGYTF. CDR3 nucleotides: TGTGCCAGCAGCTTGGGGACAGCCACTAACTATGGCTACACCTTC. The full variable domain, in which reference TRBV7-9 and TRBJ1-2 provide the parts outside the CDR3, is DTGVSQNPRHKITKRGQNVTFRCDPISEHNRLYWYRQTLGQGPEFLTYFQNEAQLEKSRLLSDRFSAERPKGSFSTLEIQRTEQGDSAMYLCASSLGTATNYGYTFGSGTRLTVV.

The CDR3 coding sequence is TGTGCCAGCAGCACGACTGACGAAGCTTTCTTT. It encodes CASSTTDEAFF. The chain combines TRBV7-9 with TRBJ1-1; D ambiguous. Trimming left V 5 bases short and J 8 bases short, with 9 bases between. Germline CDR1 SEHNR, CDR2 FQNEAQ (reference sequence). This CDR3 has 11 amino acids.

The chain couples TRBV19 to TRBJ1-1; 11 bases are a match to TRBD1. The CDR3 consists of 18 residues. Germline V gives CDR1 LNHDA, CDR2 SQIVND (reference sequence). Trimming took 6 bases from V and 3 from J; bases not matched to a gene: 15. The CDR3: CASSPGQGAIRWDTEAFF. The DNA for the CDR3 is TGTGCCAGTAGCCCCGGACAGGGGGCAATTAGGTGGGACACTGAAGCTTTCTTT.

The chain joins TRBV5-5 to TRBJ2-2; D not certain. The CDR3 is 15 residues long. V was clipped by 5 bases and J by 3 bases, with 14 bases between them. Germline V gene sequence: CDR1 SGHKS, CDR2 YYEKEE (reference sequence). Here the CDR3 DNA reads TGTGCCAGCAGTCGCGACTCACCCGACACCGGGGAGCTGTTTTTT. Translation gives CASSRDSPDTGELFF. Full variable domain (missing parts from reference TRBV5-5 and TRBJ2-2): DAGVTQSPTHLIKTRGQQVTLRCSPISGHKSVSWYQQVLGQGPQFIFQYYEKEERGRGNFPDRFSARQFPNYSSELNVNALLLGDSALYLCASSRDSPDTGELFFGEGSRLTVL.

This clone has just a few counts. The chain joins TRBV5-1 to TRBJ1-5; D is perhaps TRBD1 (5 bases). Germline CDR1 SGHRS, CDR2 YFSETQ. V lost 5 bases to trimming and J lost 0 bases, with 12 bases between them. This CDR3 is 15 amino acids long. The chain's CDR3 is CASRRDSYSNQPQHF. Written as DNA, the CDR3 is TGCGCCAGCAGACGAGACAGCTATAGCAATCAGCCCCAGCATTTT.

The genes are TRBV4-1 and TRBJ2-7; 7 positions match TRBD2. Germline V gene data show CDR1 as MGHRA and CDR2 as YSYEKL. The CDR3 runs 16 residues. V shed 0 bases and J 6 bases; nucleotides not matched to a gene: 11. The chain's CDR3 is CASSQEWLAAFREQYF. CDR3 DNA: TGCGCCAGCAGCCAAGAATGGCTAGCGGCTTTCCGCGAGCAGTACTTC.

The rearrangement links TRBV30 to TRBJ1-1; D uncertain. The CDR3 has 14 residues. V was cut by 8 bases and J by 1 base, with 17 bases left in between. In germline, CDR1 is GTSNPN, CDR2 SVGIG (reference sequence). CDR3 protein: CALTVVLQNTEAFF. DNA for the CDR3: TGTGCCCTAACGGTGGTGCTTCAGAACACTGAAGCTTTCTTT.

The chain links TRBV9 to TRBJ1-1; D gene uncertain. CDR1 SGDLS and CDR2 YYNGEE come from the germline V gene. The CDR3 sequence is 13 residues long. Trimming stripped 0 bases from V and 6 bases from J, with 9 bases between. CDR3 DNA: TGTGCCAGCAGCGTAGGCGGGTTCGCTGAAGCTTTCTTT. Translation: CASSVGGFAEAFF.

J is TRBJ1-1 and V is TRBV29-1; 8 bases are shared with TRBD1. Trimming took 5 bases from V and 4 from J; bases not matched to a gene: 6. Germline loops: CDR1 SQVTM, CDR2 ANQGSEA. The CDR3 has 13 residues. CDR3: CSVSQGAGTEAFF. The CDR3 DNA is TGCAGCGTTAGCCAGGGGGCCGGCACTGAAGCTTTCTTT. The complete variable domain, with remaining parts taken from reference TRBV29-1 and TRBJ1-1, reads SAVISQKPSRDICQRGTSLTIQCQVDSQVTMMFWYRQQPGQSLTLIATANQGSEATYESGFVIDKFPISRPNLTFSTLTVSNMSPEDSSIYLCSVSQGAGTEAFFGQGTRLTVV.